Below, one T cell receptor (beta chain) is given with its context. In its sample, this clonotype was seen many times. This clone's antigen is unknown. No base-level quality is on record; no much larger clone is a single base apart. The record originates from a study of human T cells and chemical hapten exposure (dated by TCRdb to the early 2020s). About the full investigation: For sensitization, 2% DPC in acetone was applied to a 2 cm by 2 cm area of upper inner arm skin. The study tracked peripheral blood TCR repertoire changes in vivo during primary and secondary sensitization to the hapten diphenylcyclopropenone (DPC) in alopecia patients. The libraries were sequenced as a pool, and the TCR yield per sample differed mostly because of small variations in library volumes within the pool. Patch testing on the upper back used Finn chambers containing 0.01% DPC, with scoring done after 6 days according to International Contact Dermatitis Research Group standards. Weekly therapeutic DPC doses were additionally applied to the scalp of patients throughout the roughly 25-week study period. For TCR sequencing, blood came from 25 to 35 alopecia patients at anywhere from one to four time points (pre-sensitization, 2, 6 and 24 weeks). The patient cohort, mostly female, included alopecia areata with under or over 50% scalp involvement, alopecia totalis and alopecia universalis. Blood was sampled from patients pre-sensitization (week 0) and at 2, 6 and about 24 weeks after DPC sensitization. Overall results and qualifications from the work: Because every patient had alopecia, a presumed autoimmune disease, the patients' immune response might differ from that of healthy individuals. Patch test score correlated positively with the number of PT1 expanded TCRs, reaching significance at thresholds 8, 16 and 32 but not at 4. After repeated subsampling, changes were observed in the strength of the expansion versus patch-test correlation and in the threshold at which the correlation became significant. Significantly more large CDR3 similarity clusters were formed by expanded TCRs than by pre-sensitization or healthy control sets, consistent with antigen-driven responses. No change with DPC sensitization was found in the number of TCRs above 1 in 1000 frequency, and no evidence of global repertoire structure alterations was found.

Library preparation employed RACE. The reads were generated on a NextSeq 500. Library preparation attached unique molecular identifiers to individual cDNA molecules for quantitative, reproducible TCR counting. From each blood RNA sample, both TCR alpha and TCR beta chains were sequenced. From the authors' description of their analysis: A median of about 100,000 TCRs per sample was observed, with a range of roughly 20,000 to 750,000. V, J and CDR3 annotation of the TCR reads was performed with the Decombinator software suite. To make PS versus PT1 abundance plots, every sample was subsampled to the same number of TCRs (28,000). Expanded TCRs were defined as absent before sensitization and observed at least eight times at the 2-week time point. In-frame beta chains were kept once TCRdb had trimmed the public reads at Q25 with fastp and called clones with MiXCR. Identical CDR3 proteins give one entry, which carries the most common genes and DNA. Here the V and J calls rest on TCRdb's processing, not on the authors' analysis. This sample holds some 400,000 distinct CDR3 sequences; around 5% were observed only once. In total, the top ten clones hold approximately 2.5% of the sample.

V and J are trimmed by 6 bases and 1 base, and the gene matches miss 2 bases of the junction. Its CDR3 holds 13 amino acids, cysteine through phenylalanine. Only CDR3 DNA is held: 39 bases, read in frame from base 1. CDR1 and CDR2 were assigned from the germline V gene (reference sequence) as PRHDT and FYEKMQ. The intended sense of this specimen's time point label: patch test 1, 2 weeks after DPC sensitization. This sample's treatment or condition label indicates: therapeutic diphenylcyclopropenone sensitization with weekly scalp DPC. At every patch-test visit, the blood draw took place before the patch test was put on. Patients were eligible if aged 18 to 70, diagnosed with alopecia and judged suitable for DPC therapy, and pregnant patients were excluded. Total RNA was extracted from unfractionated whole blood that had been collected in Tempus Blood RNA tubes.

The sequence came from a woman between 50 and 59 years old with alopecia areata. Some clones in this sample may be carry-over from other donors' samples. The specimen comprised whole blood, sampled in connection with sensitization to the hapten diphenylcyclopropenone (DPC). The chain joins TRBV13 to TRBJ2-7, with 8 bases aligning to TRBD1. The bases are TGTGCCAGCAGACGGACAGGGTCCTACGAGCAGTACTTC. It specifies CASRRTGSYEQYF. The variable domain in full, with residues beyond the CDR3 obtained from the reference TRBV13 and TRBJ2-7 genes, is AAGVIQSPRHLIKEKRETATLKCYPIPRHDTVYWYQQGPGQDPQFLISFYEKMQSDKGSIPDRFSAQQFSDYHSELNMSSLELGDSALYFCASRRTGSYEQYFGPGTRLTVT.